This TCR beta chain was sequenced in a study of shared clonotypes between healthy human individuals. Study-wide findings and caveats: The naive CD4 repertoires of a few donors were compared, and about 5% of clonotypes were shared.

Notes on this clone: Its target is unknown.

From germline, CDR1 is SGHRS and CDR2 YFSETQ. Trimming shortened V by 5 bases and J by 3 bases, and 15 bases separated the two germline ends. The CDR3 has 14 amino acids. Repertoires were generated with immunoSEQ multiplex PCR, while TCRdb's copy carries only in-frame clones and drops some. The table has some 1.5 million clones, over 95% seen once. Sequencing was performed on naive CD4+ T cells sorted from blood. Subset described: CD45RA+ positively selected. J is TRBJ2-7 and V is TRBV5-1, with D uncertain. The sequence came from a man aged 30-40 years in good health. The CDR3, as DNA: TGCGCCAGCAGGGAAACCTTGGGTCTCTACGAGCAGTACTTC. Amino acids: CASRETLGLYEQYF.